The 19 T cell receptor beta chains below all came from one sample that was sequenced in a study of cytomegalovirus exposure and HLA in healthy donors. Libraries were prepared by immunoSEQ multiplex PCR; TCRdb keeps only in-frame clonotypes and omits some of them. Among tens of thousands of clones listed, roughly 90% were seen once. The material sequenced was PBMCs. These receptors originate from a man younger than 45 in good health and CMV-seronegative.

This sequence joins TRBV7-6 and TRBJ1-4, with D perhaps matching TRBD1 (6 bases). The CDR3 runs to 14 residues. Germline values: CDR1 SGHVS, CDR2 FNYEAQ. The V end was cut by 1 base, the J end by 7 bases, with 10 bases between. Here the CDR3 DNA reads TGTGCCAGCAGCTTAGGGACAGAGAGTGAAAAACTGTTTTTT. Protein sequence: CASSLGTESEKLFF.

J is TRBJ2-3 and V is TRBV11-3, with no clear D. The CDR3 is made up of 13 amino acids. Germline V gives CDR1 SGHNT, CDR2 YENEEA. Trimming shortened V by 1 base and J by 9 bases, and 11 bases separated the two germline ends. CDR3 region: CASSLGAQGTQYF. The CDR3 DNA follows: TGTGCCAGCAGCTTAGGGGCCCAAGGCACGCAGTATTTT.

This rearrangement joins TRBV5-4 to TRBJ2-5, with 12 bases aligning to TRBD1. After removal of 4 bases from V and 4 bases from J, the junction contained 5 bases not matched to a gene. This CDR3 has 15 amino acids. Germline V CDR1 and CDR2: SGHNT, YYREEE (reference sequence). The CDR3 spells CASSRDRGRVETQYF. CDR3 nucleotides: TGTGCCAGCAGCCGGGACAGGGGGCGGGTAGAGACCCAGTACTTC.

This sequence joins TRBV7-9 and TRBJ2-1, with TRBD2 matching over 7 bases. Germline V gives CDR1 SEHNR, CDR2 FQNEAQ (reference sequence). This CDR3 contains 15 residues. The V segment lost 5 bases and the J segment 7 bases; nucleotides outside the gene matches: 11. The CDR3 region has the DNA TGTGCCAGCAGCCCAGCCCCTCTAGCGGTTAATGAGCAGTTCTTC. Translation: CASSPAPLAVNEQFF.

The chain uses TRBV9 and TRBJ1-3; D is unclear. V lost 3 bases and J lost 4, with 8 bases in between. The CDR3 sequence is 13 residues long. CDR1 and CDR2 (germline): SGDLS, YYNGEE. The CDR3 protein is CASSARQGNTIYF. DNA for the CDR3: TGTGCCAGCAGCGCCAGACAAGGAAACACCATATATTTT.

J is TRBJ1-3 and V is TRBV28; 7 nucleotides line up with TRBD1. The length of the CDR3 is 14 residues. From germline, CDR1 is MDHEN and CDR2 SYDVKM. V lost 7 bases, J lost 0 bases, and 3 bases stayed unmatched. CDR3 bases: TGTGCCAGCATTCCAGGGGGCTCTGGAAACACCATATATTTT. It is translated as CASIPGGSGNTIYF.

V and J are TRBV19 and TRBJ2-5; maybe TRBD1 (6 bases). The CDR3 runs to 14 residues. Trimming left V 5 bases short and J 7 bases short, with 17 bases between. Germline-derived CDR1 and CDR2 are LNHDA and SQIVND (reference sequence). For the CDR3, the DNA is TGTGCCAGTAGTCCAAGCAGGGGCTCAGGGACCCAGTACTTC. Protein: CASSPSRGSGTQYF.

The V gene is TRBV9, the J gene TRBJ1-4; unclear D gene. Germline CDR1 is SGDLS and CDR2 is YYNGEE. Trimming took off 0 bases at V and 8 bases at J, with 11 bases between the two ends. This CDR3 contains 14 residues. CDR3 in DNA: TGTGCCAGCAGCGTAGAGTGGGGAGGAGAAAAACTGTTTTTT. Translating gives CASSVEWGGEKLFF.

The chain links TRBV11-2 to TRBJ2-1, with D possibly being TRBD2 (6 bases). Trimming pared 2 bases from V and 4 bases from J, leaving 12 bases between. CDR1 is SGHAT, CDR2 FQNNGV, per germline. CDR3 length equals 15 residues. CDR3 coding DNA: TGTGCCAGCAGCTTAATGCTAGCGCAATACAATGAGCAGTTCTTC. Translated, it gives CASSLMLAQYNEQFF.

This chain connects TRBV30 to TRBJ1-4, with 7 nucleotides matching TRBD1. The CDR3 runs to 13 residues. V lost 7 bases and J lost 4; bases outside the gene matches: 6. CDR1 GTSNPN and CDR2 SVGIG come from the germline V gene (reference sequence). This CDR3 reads CASPGGNNEKLFF. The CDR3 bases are TGTGCCTCACCAGGGGGAAATAATGAAAAACTGTTTTTT.

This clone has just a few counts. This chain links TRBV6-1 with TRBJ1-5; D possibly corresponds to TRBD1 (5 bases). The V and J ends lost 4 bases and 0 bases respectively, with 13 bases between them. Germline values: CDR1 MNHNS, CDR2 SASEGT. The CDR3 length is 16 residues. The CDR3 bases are TGTGCCAGCAGTGTAGCTGAGGACAATAGCAATCAGCCCCAGCATTTT. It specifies CASSVAEDNSNQPQHF.

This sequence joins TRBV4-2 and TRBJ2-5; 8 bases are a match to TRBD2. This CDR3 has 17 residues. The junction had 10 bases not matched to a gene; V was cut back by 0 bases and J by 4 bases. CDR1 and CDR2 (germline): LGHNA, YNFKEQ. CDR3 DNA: TGTGCCAGCAGCCAAGAAGGGAGCGGGAGCGGGGCAGAGACCCAGTACTTC. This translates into CASSQEGSGSGAETQYF.

The chain's CDR3 is CASSFSGTLNTEAFF. CDR3 nucleotide sequence: TGTGCCAGCAGTTTCTCCGGGACTTTGAACACTGAAGCTTTCTTT. This sequence joins TRBV28 and TRBJ1-1; a possible D gene is TRBD1 (5 bases). Germline V lookup: CDR1 MDHEN, CDR2 SYDVKM. With 3 bases removed from V and 0 bases from J, the gap between germline ends came to 11 bases. The CDR3 has 15 residues. Using reference TRBV28 and TRBJ1-1 for the parts outside the CDR3, the full variable domain is DVKVTQSSRYLVKRTGEKVFLECVQDMDHENMFWYRQDPGLGLRLIYFSYDVKMKEKGDIPEGYSVSREKKERFSLILESASTNQTSMYLCASSFSGTLNTEAFFGQGTRLTVV.

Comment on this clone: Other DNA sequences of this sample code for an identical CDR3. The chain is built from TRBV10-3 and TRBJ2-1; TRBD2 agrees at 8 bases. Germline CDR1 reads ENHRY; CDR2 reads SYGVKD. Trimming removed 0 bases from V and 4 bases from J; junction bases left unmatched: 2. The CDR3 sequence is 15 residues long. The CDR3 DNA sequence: TGTGCCATCAGTGAGTCCTCGGGAGGGTACAATGAGCAGTTCTTC. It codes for CAISESSGGYNEQFF.

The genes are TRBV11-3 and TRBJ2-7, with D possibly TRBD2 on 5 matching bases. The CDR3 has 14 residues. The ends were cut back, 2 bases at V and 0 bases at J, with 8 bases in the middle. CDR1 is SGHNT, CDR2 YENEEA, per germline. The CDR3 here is CASSLYEGSYEQYF. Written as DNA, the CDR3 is TGTGCCAGCAGCTTATATGAGGGCTCCTACGAGCAGTACTTC.

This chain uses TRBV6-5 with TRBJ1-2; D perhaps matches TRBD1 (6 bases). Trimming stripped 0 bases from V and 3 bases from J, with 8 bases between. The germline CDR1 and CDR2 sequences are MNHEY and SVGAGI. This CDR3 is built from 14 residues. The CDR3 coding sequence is TGTGCCAGCAGTTACTCAAACAGGGACTATGGCTACACCTTC. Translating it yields CASSYSNRDYGYTF.

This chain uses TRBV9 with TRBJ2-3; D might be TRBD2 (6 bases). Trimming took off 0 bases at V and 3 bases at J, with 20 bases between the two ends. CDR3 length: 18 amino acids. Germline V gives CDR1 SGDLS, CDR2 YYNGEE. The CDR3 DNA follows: TGTGCCAGCAGCGTAGGCCGGTTGGGAAAAGGGAGGACAGATACGCAGTATTTT. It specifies CASSVGRLGKGRTDTQYF. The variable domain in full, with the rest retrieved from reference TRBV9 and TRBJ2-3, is DSGVTQTPKHLITATGQRVTLRCSPRSGDLSVYWYQQSLDQGLQFLIQYYNGEERAKGNILERFSAQQFPDLHSELNLSSLELGDSALYFCASSVGRLGKGRTDTQYFGPGTRLTVL.

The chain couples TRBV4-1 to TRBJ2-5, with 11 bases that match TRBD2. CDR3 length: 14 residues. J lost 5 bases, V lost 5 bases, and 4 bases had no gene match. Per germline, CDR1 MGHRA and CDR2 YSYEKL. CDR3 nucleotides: TGCGCCAGCAGCGCACTAGCGGGAGCGGAGACCCAGTACTTC. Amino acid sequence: CASSALAGAETQYF.

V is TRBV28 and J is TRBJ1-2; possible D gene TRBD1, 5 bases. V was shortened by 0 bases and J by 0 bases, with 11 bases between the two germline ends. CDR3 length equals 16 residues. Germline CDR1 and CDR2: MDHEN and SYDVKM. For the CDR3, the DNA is TGTGCCAGCAGTTTATGGGCAGGGACTACTAACTATGGCTACACCTTC. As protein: CASSLWAGTTNYGYTF.